The following is a T cell receptor beta chain sequence with its context. This clonotype was recorded at least ten times. It has no known antigen specificity. There are no base qualities to consult, and no much larger clone falls within one base. The CDR3 runs 10 amino acids, cysteine and phenylalanine included. Of all the DNA, just the CDR3 is kept, 30 bases in frame from base 1. Cut back by 6 bases and 5 bases, the V and J ends lie 7 bases apart. In the germline V gene (reference sequence), CDR1 corresponds to DFQATT and CDR2 to SNEGSKA. The entry originates in a study of response to subunit inactivated influenza vaccine (dated by TCRdb to 2017 to 2018). Describing the broader study: Deep quantitative T cell receptor repertoire profiling was used in the study to track responses to a trivalent subunit inactivated influenza vaccine. Study-wide conclusions, independent of this receptor: According to the authors, only a limited number of new T cells may be recruited by each seasonal influenza vaccination.

Preparation of the library involved RT-PCR. TCRdb records Illumina HiSeq 2500 as the sequencer. TCRdb cleaned the public reads at Q25 with fastp, built clones with MiXCR and kept in-frame beta chains. Each CDR3 protein gets just one entry, which takes the most common genes and DNA from the rows behind it. The sample table contains more than 450,000 distinct CDR3 sequences; only one count was recorded for over 9% of them. The ten top clones hold approximately 10% of the sample. A further study also used this sample, focusing on T cells expressing NK-cell markers. The second study, in turn, reports: 5'RACE template switching, by which a universal primer site and unique molecular identifiers were added, was used to make TCR beta cDNA libraries. TCR beta-chain repertoires were profiled in sorted CD3+CD56+NKG2C+, CD3+CD56+NKG2C- and CD3+CD56-NKG2C+ T-cell subsets from several donors. Among the eight sequenced donors, only one was HCMV-seronegative, while the other seven were HCMV-seropositive. To restrict sorting to alphabetaTCR-expressing T cells, an anti-gammadeltaTCR antibody was added in several experiments. In about six donors, the dominant CD3+CD56+NKG2C+ clonotypes were found to rank among the top 10 CD8+ clonotypes and to make up roughly 1.0-7.5% of CD8+ T cells. Those dominant clonotypes were again the most abundant among CD3+CD56-NKG2C+ cells in a few donors, at about 25-65%. Whether the expanded NKG2C-expressing T cell clones were specific for HCMV antigens remained unclear. The study sequenced eight donors, all healthy volunteers chosen at random: three men and five women. HCMV-specific IgG was detected in serum with a commercial ELISA kit to determine HCMV serostatus. Peripheral blood mononuclear cells were isolated from blood by Ficoll density gradient centrifugation. Bulk peripheral blood T-cell repertoires were additionally sequenced from unsorted PBMC for about 6 donors. Priming for cDNA synthesis came from the TCR beta constant segment, and two successive PCR amplification steps followed. Sequencing of the libraries produced 2 x 150 bp reads on Illumina HiSeq 2000/2500, MiSeq or NextSeq. MIGEC was used to demultiplex reads and group reads by UMI, and MiTCR was used to assemble and quantify clonotypes. Only TCR cDNA sequences supported by at least two reads were kept to exclude erroneous sequences. The tcR package was used for downstream repertoire analysis, and clonotypes were matched across fractions by CDR3 nucleotide sequence plus V segment. VDJmatch was used to annotate antigen specificity against VDJdb, with one amino acid substitution in CDR3 allowed.

The input for sequencing was PBMCs from blood, taken on the day of vaccination. The chain joins TRBV20-1 to TRBJ2-5; possibly the D gene is TRBD2, per 5 matching bases. This TCR derives from a man between 50 and 59 years old who received an inactivated influenza vaccine. Donor details come from another sample of the same person, matched by shared clones. The CDR3 in this case is CSAWRETQYF. The bases read TGCAGTGCCTGGAGGGAGACCCAGTACTTC.